This TCR beta chain was profiled in a study of blood T cell repertoires in COVID-19. About the study: The origin of the acute and convalescent COVID-19 samples was the United States, Italy and Spain. Sources were T cells, B-cell-depleted T cells, or PBMCs; the material itself was cDNA or gDNA.

The length of the CDR3 is 17 residues. Germline trimming cut 1 base from V and 7 bases from J; bases unmatched to any gene: 7. Germline V gene lookup returns CDR1 SGHTA and CDR2 FQGTGA. This table comes from immunoSEQ multiplex PCR, and its TCRdb copy is limited to in-frame clones, with some not included. The sample holds 150,000 to 180,000 clones, over 75% seen once. The chain has TRBV7-3 and TRBJ2-1, with 13 bases that match TRBD2. Sequencing input: peripheral blood. The clonotype comes from a man aged 60 to 69 with COVID-19, enrolled during active disease. CDR3 sequence reads: CASSLKGGLAGDNEQFF. Written as DNA, the CDR3 is TGTGCCAGCAGCTTAAAAGGTGGACTAGCGGGAGATAATGAGCAGTTCTTC.